Shown below are 27 T cell receptor beta chains from a single sample sequenced in a study of blood T cells in healthy people across ages. Combining a sample-barcoded 5' primer with a J-beta primer mix, a second PCR ran for roughly 7 to 11 cycles. MiXCR was run by TCRdb on the 5' RACE reads, yielding one entry per CDR3 protein. The sample records roughly 900,000 distinct CDR3 sequences, approximately 49% being singletons. Input material: blood. Source of these receptors: a young man in good health.

This clonotype was seen just once. The rearrangement joins TRBV9 to TRBJ2-1, with 8 bases that match TRBD2. There are 14 residues in the CDR3. Germline V CDR1 and CDR2: SGDLS, YYNGEE. V lost 3 bases and J lost 15; bases outside the gene matches: 14. CDR3 amino acids: CASSAGGAGSPGFF. CDR3 nucleotide sequence: TGTGCCAGCAGCGCCGGGGGGGCGGGCTCCCCGGGGTTCTTC.

The chain has TRBV3-1 and TRBJ1-1; perhaps TRBD1 as D (5 bases). Looked up from germline, CDR1 is LGHDT and CDR2 is YNNKEL (reference sequence). The length of the CDR3 is 14 residues. Between the trimmed V and J ends, which lost 0 bases and 5 bases, there was a span of 10 bases. The CDR3 here is CASSQERWGTEAFF. In DNA, the CDR3 is TGTGCCAGCAGCCAAGAGCGTTGGGGGACTGAAGCTTTCTTT.

This clonotype turned up a few times. Germline and junction disagree at one end, which may indicate a read error. The chain employs TRBV7-7 and TRBJ2-5; 7 bases match TRBD1. The CDR3 runs to 14 residues. Germline V gene sequence: CDR1 SSHAT, CDR2 FNYEAQ (reference sequence). CDR3 amino acids: CASSLGTVKETQYF. DNA of the CDR3: TGTGCTAGCAGCTTAGGGACAGTGAAAGAGACCCAGTACTTC. Using reference TRBV7-7 and TRBJ2-5 for the parts outside the CDR3, the full variable domain is GAGVSQSPRYKVTKRGQDVTLRCDPISSHATLYWYQQALGQGPEFLTYFNYEAQPDKSGLPSDRFSAERPEGSISTLTIQRTEQRDSAMYRCASSLGTVKETQYFGPGTRLLVL.

V and J are TRBV20-1 and TRBJ2-1, with TRBD1 matching 10 bases. The end of the DNA fits TRBJ2-7 better, so the J call may be wrong. This CDR3 comprises 17 residues. CDR1 and CDR2 (germline): DFQATT, SNEGSKA (reference sequence). This chain's CDR3 is CSATLQPGTGAYNEQYF. Here the CDR3 DNA reads TGCAGTGCTACGCTTCAGCCAGGGACAGGGGCCTACAATGAGCAGTACTTC.

This clonotype was counted a few times. V is TRBV4-3 and J is TRBJ1-6, with D possibly being TRBD1 (5 bases). This CDR3 is built from 16 residues. Per the germline V gene, CDR1 is LGHNA and CDR2 is YSLEER. Trimming took 1 base from V and 0 from J, leaving 7 bases between them. CDR3 amino acids: CASSQGGSSYNSPLHF. CDR3 nucleotide sequence: TGCGCCAGCAGCCAAGGGGGGAGCTCCTATAATTCACCCCTCCACTTT.

The V and J genes are TRBV20-1 and TRBJ2-1, with 10 nucleotides matching TRBD2. Germline loops: CDR1 DFQATT, CDR2 SNEGSKA (reference sequence). The CDR3 sequence is 16 residues long. V lost 1 base and J lost 6; bases outside the gene matches: 9. This CDR3 is CSARGGRLAGSNEQFF. The CDR3 nucleotides read TGCAGTGCTAGAGGGGGGAGACTAGCGGGTAGCAATGAGCAGTTCTTC.

V usage is TRBV7-9 and J usage is TRBJ2-5; D gene ambiguous. Trimming cost V 5 bases and J 5 bases, with 12 bases left between them. CDR3 length: 13 amino acids. CDR1 is SEHNR and CDR2 is FQNEAQ in the germline V gene (reference sequence). This CDR3 is CASSRWQAETQYF. CDR3 nucleotide sequence: TGTGCCAGCAGCCGGTGGCAGGCGGAGACCCAGTACTTC.

This clonotype has a handful of counts. The chain uses TRBV20-1 and TRBJ2-7, with D hard to call. The CDR3 length is 13 residues. In germline, CDR1 is DFQATT, CDR2 SNEGSKA (reference sequence). V lost 0 bases and J 4 bases, leaving 10 bases between the germline ends. In DNA form, the CDR3 reads TGCAGTGCTAGAGATGGGTCCGGATACGAGCAGTACTTC. This gives the protein CSARDGSGYEQYF.

J is TRBJ1-2 and V is TRBV19, with 7 bases identical to TRBD1. J lost 4 bases, V lost 7 bases, and 15 bases had no gene match. Germline V gives CDR1 LNHDA, CDR2 SQIVND (reference sequence). The CDR3 runs to 16 residues. The CDR3 region is CASMRGQTGLSYGYTF. The DNA of the CDR3 is TGTGCCAGTATGAGGGGACAGACAGGTCTCTCCTATGGCTACACCTTC. The full variable domain, its missing parts supplied by reference TRBV19 and TRBJ1-2, is DGGITQSPKYLFRKEGQNVTLSCEQNLNHDAMYWYRQDPGQGLRLIYYSQIVNDFQKGDIAEGYSVSREKKESFPLTVTSAQKNPTAFYLCASMRGQTGLSYGYTFGSGTRLTVV.

This clonotype was observed a few times. This sequence joins TRBV6-5 and TRBJ2-7; 9 bases align to TRBD1. The CDR3 has 15 residues. The germline CDR1 and CDR2 sequences are MNHEY and SVGAGI. V lost 6 bases and J lost 2; bases outside the gene matches: 8. This CDR3 reads CASSLRTGDTYEQYF. CDR3 coding DNA: TGTGCCAGCAGCCTAAGGACAGGGGACACCTACGAGCAGTACTTC.

The chain carries TRBV10-3 and TRBJ1-2, with 10 bases aligning to TRBD1. The CDR3 runs 15 residues. Germline CDR1 and CDR2: ENHRY and SYGVKD. V lost 5 bases to trimming and J lost 1 base; unmatched junction nucleotides: 4. CDR3 loop: CAISRDRGINYGYTF. CDR3 nucleotides: TGTGCCATCAGTCGGGACAGGGGAATTAACTATGGCTACACCTTC.

This chain connects TRBV6-5 to TRBJ2-6; perhaps TRBD2 as D (5 bases). This CDR3 is built from 15 residues. The V end was cut by 6 bases, the J end by 4 bases, with 13 bases between. CDR1 is MNHEY, CDR2 SVGAGI, per germline. This CDR3 is CASSTGVLGANVLTF. The CDR3 DNA reads as TGTGCCAGCAGCACCGGGGTCTTAGGGGCCAACGTCCTGACTTTC.

This sequence joins TRBV4-3 and TRBJ2-4; weak D call: TRBD1 (5 bases). V gave up 2 bases and J gave up 0 bases, with 29 bases separating them. The CDR3 sequence is 22 residues long. Germline V gene sequence: CDR1 LGHNA, CDR2 YSLEER. CDR3 in amino acids: CASSQYRAQPGHSILAKNIQYF. The CDR3 bases are TGCGCCAGCAGCCAATACCGAGCTCAACCTGGACATTCGATTTTAGCCAAAAACATTCAGTACTTC.

This clonotype occurred a few times. This chain joins TRBV12-3 or TRBV12-4 and TRBJ2-3; TRBD2 matches 7 bases. Losses at the gene ends were 1 base for V and 0 bases for J; bases not matched to a gene: 7. CDR3 size: 17 residues. CDR3 protein: CASSLGLAATSTDTQYF. The CDR3 DNA sequence: TGTGCCAGCAGTTTAGGTCTAGCGGCCACTAGCACAGATACGCAGTATTTT.

The chain employs TRBV28 and TRBJ2-5; TRBD1 agrees at 9 bases. The end of the DNA aligns better with TRBJ2-7, so the J call may be wrong. This CDR3 is 15 amino acids long. In germline, CDR1 is MDHEN, CDR2 SYDVKM. The CDR3, as DNA: TGTGCCAGCAGAGCACAGGGGGCGTTAGGGTCCGAGCAGTACTTC. Translation: CASRAQGALGSEQYF.

V is TRBV3-1 and J is TRBJ2-3, with TRBD1 identical over 11 bases. CDR3 size: 18 residues. Germline V CDR1 and CDR2: LGHDT, YNNKEL (reference sequence). Trimming cost V 0 bases and J 4 bases; bases outside gene matches: 9. The CDR3 coding sequence is TGTGCCAGCAGCCAAGATCCCGATGTGGGACAGGGGGCAGATACGCAGTATTTT. Translation: CASSQDPDVGQGADTQYF.

V and J are TRBV3-1 and TRBJ1-2, with D possibly being TRBD1 (6 bases). Trimming pared 3 bases from V and 10 bases from J, leaving 18 bases between. CDR1 is LGHDT, CDR2 YNNKEL, per germline (reference sequence). The CDR3 extends over 14 amino acids. The CDR3 sequence is CASSQLGTREIYTF. For the CDR3, the DNA is TGTGCCAGCAGCCAGCTTGGGACAAGGGAAATCTACACCTTC. Drawing the rest from reference TRBV3-1 and TRBJ1-2, the complete variable domain is DTAVSQTPKYLVTQMGNDKSIKCEQNLGHDTMYWYKQDSKKFLKIMFSYNNKELIINETVPNRFSPKSPDKAHLNLHINSLELGDSAVYFCASSQLGTREIYTFGSGTRLTVV.

A few counts support this clonotype. The chain is built from TRBV7-2 and TRBJ2-3; TRBD1 might be the D (6 bases). Deletions cut 5 bases from V and 6 bases from J, with 12 bases between. Germline loops: CDR1 SGHTA, CDR2 FQGNSA. The CDR3 loop spans 13 amino acids. The CDR3 loop is CASSVYREDTQYF. As DNA, the CDR3 is TGTGCCAGCAGCGTATACAGGGAGGATACGCAGTATTTT. Combining the CDR3 with reference TRBV7-2 and TRBJ2-3 gives the whole variable domain GAGVSQSPSNKVTEKGKDVELRCDPISGHTALYWYRQSLGQGLEFLIYFQGNSAPDKSGLPSDRFSAERTGGSVSTLTIQRTQQEDSAVYLCASSVYREDTQYFGPGTRLTVL.

This clonotype has just one count. The rearrangement joins TRBV20-1 to TRBJ2-7; 11 nucleotides match TRBD1. The length of the CDR3 is 14 residues. The V and J ends lost 6 bases and 5 bases, in that order; junction bases with no gene match: 9. Germline CDR1 DFQATT, CDR2 SNEGSKA (reference sequence). The CDR3 coding sequence is TGCAGTGCCGAGCGGGACAGGGGGTTGAACGAGCAGTACTTC. Translation: CSAERDRGLNEQYF.

The V and J genes are TRBV24-1 and TRBJ2-1; 11 bases fit TRBD2. The CDR3 consists of 18 residues. Germline V gives CDR1 KGHDR, CDR2 SFDVKD. V lost 4 bases to trimming and J lost 5 bases; unmatched junction nucleotides: 12. The CDR3 loop reads CATSDAGASGGIHNEQFF. CDR3 nucleotide sequence: TGTGCCACCAGTGACGCCGGGGCTAGCGGGGGGATACACAATGAGCAGTTCTTC.

This clonotype was counted a single time. One end of the junction does not line up with germline, which may come from a read error. The chain employs TRBV7-2 and TRBJ1-4, with D perhaps TRBD1 (6 bases). In germline, CDR1 is SGHTA, CDR2 FQGNSA. The CDR3 runs 15 residues. The CDR3 sequence: CASSPGQTGNEELFF. The CDR3 bases are TGTGCCAGCAGCCCGGGACAAACTGGAAATGAAGAACTGTTTTTT.

The chain combines TRBV10-3 with TRBJ2-3; tentatively, D is TRBD2 (5 bases). This CDR3 is built from 12 residues. Trimming left V 8 bases short and J 7 bases short, with 13 bases between. The germline gives CDR1 ENHRY, CDR2 SYGVKD. CDR3 sequence: CAIGVERNTQYF. In DNA form, the CDR3 reads TGTGCCATCGGGGTTGAGCGGAATACGCAGTATTTT.

The chain joins TRBV4-1 to TRBJ2-7; the D gene is possibly TRBD2 (6 bases). In germline, CDR1 is MGHRA, CDR2 YSYEKL. The CDR3 spans 16 residues. The V and J ends lost 0 bases and 3 bases respectively, with 15 bases between them. For the CDR3, the DNA is TGCGCCAGCAGCCAAGAACATCGGGTCGGGGGCTACGAGCAGTACTTC. This encodes CASSQEHRVGGYEQYF.

V usage is TRBV6-2 or TRBV6-3 and J usage is TRBJ2-3, with TRBD2 matching over 10 bases. Losses at the gene ends were 7 bases for V and 0 bases for J; bases not matched to a gene: 4. The germline V gene has CDR1 MNHEY and CDR2 SVGEGT. This CDR3 comprises 15 residues. This chain's CDR3 is CASKRAGGSTDTQYF. DNA for the CDR3: TGTGCCAGCAAAAGAGCGGGGGGGAGCACAGATACGCAGTATTTT.

This clonotype was observed a handful of times. This chain connects TRBV7-2 to TRBJ1-3; D ambiguous. CDR3 size: 17 residues. Trimming removed 3 bases from V and 2 bases from J, with 17 bases in between. From germline, CDR1 is SGHTA and CDR2 FQGNSA. The CDR3 region has the DNA TGTGCCAGCAGCTTGGCGGCTCGGGGATCGACTGGAAACACCATATATTTT. Translation gives CASSLAARGSTGNTIYF.

The J gene is TRBJ2-7, the V gene TRBV7-9; a weak D match, TRBD1 (5 bases). Looked up from germline, CDR1 is SEHNR and CDR2 is FQNEAQ (reference sequence). The CDR3 has 12 amino acids. Trimming stripped 1 base from V and 7 bases from J, with 8 bases between. CDR3 in DNA: TGTGCCAGCAGCTTAGTAGGGGAAGAGCAGTACTTC. This sequence encodes CASSLVGEEQYF.

This clonotype has just a few counts. This sequence joins TRBV27 and TRBJ1-2; D ambiguous. V lost 5 bases to trimming and J lost 7 bases, with 11 bases between them. This CDR3 comprises 12 residues. Germline V lookup: CDR1 MNHEY, CDR2 SMNVEV (reference sequence). CDR3 coding DNA: TGTGCCAGCAGTCCTCGGGGAGTTGGCTACACCTTC. Protein sequence: CASSPRGVGYTF.